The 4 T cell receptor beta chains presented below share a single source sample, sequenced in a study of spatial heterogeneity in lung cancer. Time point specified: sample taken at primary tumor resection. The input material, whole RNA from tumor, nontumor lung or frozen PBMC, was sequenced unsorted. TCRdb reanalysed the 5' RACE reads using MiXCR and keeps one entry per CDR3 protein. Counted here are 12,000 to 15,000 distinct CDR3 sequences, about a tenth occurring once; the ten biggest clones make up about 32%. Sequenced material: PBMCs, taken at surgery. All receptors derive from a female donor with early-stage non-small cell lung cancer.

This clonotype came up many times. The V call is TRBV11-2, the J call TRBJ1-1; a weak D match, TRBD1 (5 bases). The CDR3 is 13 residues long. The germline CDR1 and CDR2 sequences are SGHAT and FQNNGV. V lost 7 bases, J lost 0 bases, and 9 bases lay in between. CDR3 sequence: CASTRQMNTEAFF. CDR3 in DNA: TGTGCCAGCACTCGACAGATGAACACTGAAGCTTTCTTT.

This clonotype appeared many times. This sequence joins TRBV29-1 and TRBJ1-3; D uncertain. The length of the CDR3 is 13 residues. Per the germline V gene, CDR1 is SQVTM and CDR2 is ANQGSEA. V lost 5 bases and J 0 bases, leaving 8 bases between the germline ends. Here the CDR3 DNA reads TGCAGCGTTTGTTTGAGCTCTGGAAACACCATATATTTT. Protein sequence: CSVCLSSGNTIYF.

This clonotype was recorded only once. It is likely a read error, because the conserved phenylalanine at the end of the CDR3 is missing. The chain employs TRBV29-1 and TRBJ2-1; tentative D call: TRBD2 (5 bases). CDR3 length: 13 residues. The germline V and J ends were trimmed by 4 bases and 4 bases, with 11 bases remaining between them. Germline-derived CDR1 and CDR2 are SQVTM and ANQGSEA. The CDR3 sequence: CSVAPGGYNEQFV. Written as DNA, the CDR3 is TGCAGCGTTGCCCCCGGAGGTTACAATGAGCAGTTCGTC.

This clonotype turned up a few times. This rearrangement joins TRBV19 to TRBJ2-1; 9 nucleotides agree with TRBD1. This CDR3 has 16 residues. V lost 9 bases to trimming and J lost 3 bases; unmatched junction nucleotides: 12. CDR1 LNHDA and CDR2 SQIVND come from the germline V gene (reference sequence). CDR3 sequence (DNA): TGTGCCAGCTCCGGGACAGGGTCGATCGTCTACAATGAGCAGTTCTTC. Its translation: CASSGTGSIVYNEQFF. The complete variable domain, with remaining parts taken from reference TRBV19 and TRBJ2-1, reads DGGITQSPKYLFRKEGQNVTLSCEQNLNHDAMYWYRQDPGQGLRLIYYSQIVNDFQKGDIAEGYSVSREKKESFPLTVTSAQKNPTAFYLCASSGTGSIVYNEQFFGPGTRLTVL.